This TCR beta chain was sequenced during a study of cytomegalovirus exposure and HLA in healthy donors. Overall study results and limits: When a later analysis compared HLA-associated TCR beta chains with equally common others, the HLA-associated chains turned out to be more clonally expanded and to have lower generation probabilities. Apparent HLA restriction characterized most CMV-associated TCR beta chains in a later analysis.

The length of the CDR3 is 13 residues. Donors likely had unrecorded immune exposures despite being nominally healthy when sampled. Points on this clone: Its target is not known.

Primers for the PCR totalled 60 Vbeta and 13 Jbeta. Original methodology: An analysis that came later counted some 85 million unique TCR beta chains, around 12 million shared. Using immunoSEQ multiplex PCR, the repertoire was profiled, and TCRdb retains in-frame clones only, with some absent. V and J calls and clone size are given by that table; D and trimming were obtained from the DNA. The sample lists about 130,000 clones, roughly 70% seen once, with roughly 4% in the top ten. Sequencing was carried out using PBMCs. This receptor was obtained from a man in his forties or fifties in good health and CMV-seropositive. V usage is TRBV21-1 and J usage is TRBJ2-7; the table's TRBD2 call for D was not verified on the DNA. TRBV21-1 represents a pseudogene. The CDR3 DNA follows: TGTGCCAGCAGCAATAGCGGGAGTAGCGAGCAGTACTTC. Protein: CASSNSGSSEQYF.